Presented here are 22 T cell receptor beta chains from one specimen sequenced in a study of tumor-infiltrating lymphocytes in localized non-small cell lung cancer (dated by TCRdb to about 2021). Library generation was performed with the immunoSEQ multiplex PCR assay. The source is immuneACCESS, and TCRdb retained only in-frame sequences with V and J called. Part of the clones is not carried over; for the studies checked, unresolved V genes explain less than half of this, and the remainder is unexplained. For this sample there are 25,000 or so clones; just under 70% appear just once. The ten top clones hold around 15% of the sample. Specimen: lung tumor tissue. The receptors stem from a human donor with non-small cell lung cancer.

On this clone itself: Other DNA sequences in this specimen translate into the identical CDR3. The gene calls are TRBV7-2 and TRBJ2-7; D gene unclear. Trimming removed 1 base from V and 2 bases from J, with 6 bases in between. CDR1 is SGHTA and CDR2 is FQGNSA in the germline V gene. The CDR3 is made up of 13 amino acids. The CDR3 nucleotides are TGTGCCAGCAGCTTAGATTCGGCCTACGAGCAGTACTTC. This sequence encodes CASSLDSAYEQYF.

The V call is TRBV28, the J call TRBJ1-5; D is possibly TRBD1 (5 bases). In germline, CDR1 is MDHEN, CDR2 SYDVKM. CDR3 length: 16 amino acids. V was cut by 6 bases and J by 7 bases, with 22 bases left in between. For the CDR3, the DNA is TGTGCCAGCAGAACAGTGAGGCAGGGAAGACGACAGCCCCAGCATTTT. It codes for CASRTVRQGRRQPQHF.

The CDR3 loop reads CASSYLTGGLATRLSYEQYF. CDR3 sequence (DNA): TGCGCCAGCAGCTACCTCACAGGCGGACTAGCGACCCGTCTCTCTTACGAGCAGTACTTC. The chain recombines TRBV5-1 with TRBJ2-7, with 9 bases matching TRBD2. Trimming at V came to 3 bases and at J to 4 bases, leaving 23 bases not matched to a gene. CDR1 SGHRS and CDR2 YFSETQ come from the germline V gene. This CDR3 spans 20 amino acids.

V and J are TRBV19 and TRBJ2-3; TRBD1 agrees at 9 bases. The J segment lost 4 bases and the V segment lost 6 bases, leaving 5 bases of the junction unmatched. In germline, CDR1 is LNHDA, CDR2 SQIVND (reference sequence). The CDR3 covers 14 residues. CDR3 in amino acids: CASRRTGDSDTQYF. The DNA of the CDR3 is TGTGCCAGTAGAAGGACAGGGGATTCAGATACGCAGTATTTT.

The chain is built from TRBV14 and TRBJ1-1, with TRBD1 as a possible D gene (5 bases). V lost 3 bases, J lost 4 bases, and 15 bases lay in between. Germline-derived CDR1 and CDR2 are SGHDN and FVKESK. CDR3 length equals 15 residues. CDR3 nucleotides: TGTGCCAGCAGCCAGTTCCAGGGCCCTAGCACTGAAGCTTTCTTT. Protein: CASSQFQGPSTEAFF.

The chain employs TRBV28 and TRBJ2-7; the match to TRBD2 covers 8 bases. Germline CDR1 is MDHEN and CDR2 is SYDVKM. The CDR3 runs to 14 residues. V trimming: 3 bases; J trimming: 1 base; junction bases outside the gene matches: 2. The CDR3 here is CASSFGTSSYEQYF. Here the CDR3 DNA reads TGTGCCAGCAGTTTTGGGACTAGTTCCTACGAGCAGTACTTC.

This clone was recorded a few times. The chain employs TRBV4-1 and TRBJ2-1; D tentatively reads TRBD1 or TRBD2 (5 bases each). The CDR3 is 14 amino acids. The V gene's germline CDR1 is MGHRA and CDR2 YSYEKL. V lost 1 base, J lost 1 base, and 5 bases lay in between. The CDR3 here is CASSQGGSYNEQFF. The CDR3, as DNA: TGCGCCAGCAGCCAAGGGGGGTCCTACAATGAGCAGTTCTTC.

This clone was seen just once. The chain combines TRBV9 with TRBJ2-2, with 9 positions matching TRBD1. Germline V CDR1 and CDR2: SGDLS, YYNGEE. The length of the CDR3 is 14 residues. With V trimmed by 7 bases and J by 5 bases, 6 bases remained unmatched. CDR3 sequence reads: CASGFGQGTGELFF. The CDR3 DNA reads TGTGCCAGCGGTTTTGGACAGGGGACCGGGGAGCTGTTTTTT.

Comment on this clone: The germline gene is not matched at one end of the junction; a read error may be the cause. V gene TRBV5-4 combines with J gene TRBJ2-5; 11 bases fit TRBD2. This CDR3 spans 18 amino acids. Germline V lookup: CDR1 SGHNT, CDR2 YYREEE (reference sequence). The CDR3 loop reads CASSQEALGLAGGETQYF. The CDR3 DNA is TGCGCCAGCAGCCAAGAGGCCCTGGGGTTAGCGGGAGGGGAGACCCAGTACTTC. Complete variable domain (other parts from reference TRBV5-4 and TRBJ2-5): ETGVTQSPTHLIKTRGQQVTLRCSSQSGHNTVSWYQQALGQGPQFIFQYYREEENGRGNFPPRFSGLQFPNYSSELNVNALELDDSALYLCASSQEALGLAGGETQYFGPGTRLLVL.

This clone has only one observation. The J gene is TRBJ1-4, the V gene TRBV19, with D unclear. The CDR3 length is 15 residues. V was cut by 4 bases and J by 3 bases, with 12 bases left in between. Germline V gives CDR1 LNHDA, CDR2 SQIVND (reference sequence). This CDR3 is CASSTTSGSNEKLFF. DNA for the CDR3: TGTGCCAGTAGTACCACGTCGGGCTCTAATGAAAAACTGTTTTTT. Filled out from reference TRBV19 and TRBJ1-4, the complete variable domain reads DGGITQSPKYLFRKEGQNVTLSCEQNLNHDAMYWYRQDPGQGLRLIYYSQIVNDFQKGDIAEGYSVSREKKESFPLTVTSAQKNPTAFYLCASSTTSGSNEKLFFGSGTQLSVL.

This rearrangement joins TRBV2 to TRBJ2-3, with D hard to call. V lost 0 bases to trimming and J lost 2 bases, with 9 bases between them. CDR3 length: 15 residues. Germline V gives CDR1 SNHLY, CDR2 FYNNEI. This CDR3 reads CASSEAGSNTDTQYF. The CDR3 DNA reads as TGTGCCAGCAGTGAAGCAGGGTCGAACACAGATACGCAGTATTTT.

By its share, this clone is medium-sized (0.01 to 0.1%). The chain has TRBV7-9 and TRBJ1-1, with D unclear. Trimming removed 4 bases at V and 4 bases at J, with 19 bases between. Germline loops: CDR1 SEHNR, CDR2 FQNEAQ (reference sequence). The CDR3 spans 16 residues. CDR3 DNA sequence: TGTGCCAGCAGCTCTTCCGATGGGTGGTCGGGCACTGAAGCTTTCTTT. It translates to CASSSSDGWSGTEAFF.

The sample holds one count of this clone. CDR3 coding DNA: TGCGCCAGCAGCTTGGCAGGACAGGGACCGGATACGCAGTATTTT. Its protein is CASSLAGQGPDTQYF. The chain is built from TRBV5-1 and TRBJ2-3, with 8 bases identical to TRBD1. Germline CDR1 reads SGHRS; CDR2 reads YFSETQ. The CDR3 has 15 amino acids. The junction had 6 bases not matched to a gene; V was cut back by 0 bases and J by 6 bases.

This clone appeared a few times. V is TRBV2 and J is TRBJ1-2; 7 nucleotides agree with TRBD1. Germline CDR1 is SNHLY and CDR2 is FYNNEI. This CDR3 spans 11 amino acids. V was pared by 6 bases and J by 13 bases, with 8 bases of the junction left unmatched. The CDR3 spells CASRATGRSTF. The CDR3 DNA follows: TGTGCCAGCAGGGCGACAGGGCGTAGCACCTTC.

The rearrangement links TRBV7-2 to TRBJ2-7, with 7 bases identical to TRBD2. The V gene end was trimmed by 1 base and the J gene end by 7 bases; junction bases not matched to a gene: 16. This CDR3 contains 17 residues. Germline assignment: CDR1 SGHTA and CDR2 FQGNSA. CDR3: CASSLVGGDIATGEQYF. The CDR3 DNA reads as TGTGCCAGCAGCTTAGTTGGGGGGGATATCGCTACGGGGGAGCAGTACTTC.

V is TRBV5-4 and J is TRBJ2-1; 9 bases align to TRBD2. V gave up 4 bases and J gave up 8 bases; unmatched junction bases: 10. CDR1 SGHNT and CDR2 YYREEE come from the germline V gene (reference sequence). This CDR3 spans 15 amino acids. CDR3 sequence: CASSQGGGRVDEQFF. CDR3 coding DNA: TGTGCCAGCAGCCAAGGGGGCGGGAGGGTGGATGAGCAGTTCTTC.

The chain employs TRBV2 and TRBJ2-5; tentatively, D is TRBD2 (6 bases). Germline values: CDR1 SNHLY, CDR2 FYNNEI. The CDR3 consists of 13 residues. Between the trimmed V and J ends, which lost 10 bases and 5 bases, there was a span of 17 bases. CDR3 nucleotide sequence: TGTGCCACCCGTGGAGGGGCGAGGGAGACCCAGTACTTC. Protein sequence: CATRGGARETQYF.

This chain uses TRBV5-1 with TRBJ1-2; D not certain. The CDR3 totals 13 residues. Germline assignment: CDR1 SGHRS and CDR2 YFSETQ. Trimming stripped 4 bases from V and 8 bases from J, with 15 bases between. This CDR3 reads CASSLTGKEGYTF. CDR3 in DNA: TGCGCCAGCAGCCTTACGGGCAAGGAGGGCTACACCTTC.

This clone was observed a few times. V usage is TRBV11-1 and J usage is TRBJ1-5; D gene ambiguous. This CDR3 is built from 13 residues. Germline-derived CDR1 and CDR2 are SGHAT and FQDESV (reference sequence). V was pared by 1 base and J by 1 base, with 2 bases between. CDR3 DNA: TGTGCCAGCAGCTTAGGGAGCAATCAGCCCCAGCATTTT. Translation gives CASSLGSNQPQHF.

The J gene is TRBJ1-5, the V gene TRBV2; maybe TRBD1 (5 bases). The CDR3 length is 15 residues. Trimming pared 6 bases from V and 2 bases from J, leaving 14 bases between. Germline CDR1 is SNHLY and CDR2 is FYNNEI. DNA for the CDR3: TGTGCCAGCAGGTACGAGCAGGGAGGCAATCAGCCCCAGCATTTT. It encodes CASRYEQGGNQPQHF.

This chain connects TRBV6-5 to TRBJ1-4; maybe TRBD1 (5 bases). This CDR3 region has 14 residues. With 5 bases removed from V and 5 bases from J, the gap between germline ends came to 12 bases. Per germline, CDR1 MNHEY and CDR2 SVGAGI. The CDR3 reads CASSGGDGNEKLFF. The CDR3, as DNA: TGTGCCAGCAGTGGGGGGGACGGGAATGAAAAACTGTTTTTT.

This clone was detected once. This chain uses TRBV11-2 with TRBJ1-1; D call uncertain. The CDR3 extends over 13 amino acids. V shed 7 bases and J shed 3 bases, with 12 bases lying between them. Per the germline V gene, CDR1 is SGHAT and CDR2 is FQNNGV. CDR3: CASKTSGDTEAFF. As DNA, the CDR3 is TGTGCCAGCAAGACTAGTGGGGACACTGAAGCTTTCTTT.